This paragraph reports one T cell receptor beta chain. The target antigen is unknown. Other DNA sequences within the sample encode an identical CDR3. These data are taken from a study of shared clonotypes between healthy human individuals. Study-level findings and limits: Estimated clonotype richness was generally higher in naive than memory subsets. Between a few donors, naive CD4 clonotypes were shared at a level of about 5%.

Data came from immunoSEQ multiplex PCR; TCRdb stores just in-frame clones and leaves some out. This repertoire shows about 600,000 clones, almost 97% found once; its top ten account for 0.055% to 0.07%. The sample comprised naive CD4+ T cells sorted from blood. Subset in this sample: CD45RA+ positively selected. The source is a woman aged 30 to 39 in good health.

Here the CDR3 DNA reads TGTGCCAGCAGTTACTCACAGGGTTCCTACGAGCAGTACTTC. The encoded protein is CASSYSQGSYEQYF. The chain carries TRBV6-5 and TRBJ2-7, with TRBD1 as a possible D gene (6 bases). V dropped 0 bases and J dropped 1 base, with 7 bases sitting between them. In germline, CDR1 is MNHEY, CDR2 SVGAGI. The CDR3 has 14 amino acids.